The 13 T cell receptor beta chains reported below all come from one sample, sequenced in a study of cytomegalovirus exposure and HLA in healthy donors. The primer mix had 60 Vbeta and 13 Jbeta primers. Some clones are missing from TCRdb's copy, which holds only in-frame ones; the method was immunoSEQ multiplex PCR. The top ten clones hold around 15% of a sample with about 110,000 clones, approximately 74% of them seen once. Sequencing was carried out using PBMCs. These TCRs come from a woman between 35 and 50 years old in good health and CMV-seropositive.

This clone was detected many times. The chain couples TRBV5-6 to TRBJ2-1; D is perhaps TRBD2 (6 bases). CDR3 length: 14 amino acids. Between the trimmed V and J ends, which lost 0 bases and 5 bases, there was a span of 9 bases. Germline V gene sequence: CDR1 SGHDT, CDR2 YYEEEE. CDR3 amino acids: CASSLERVHNEQFF. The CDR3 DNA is TGTGCCAGCAGCTTGGAGCGGGTACACAATGAGCAGTTCTTC.

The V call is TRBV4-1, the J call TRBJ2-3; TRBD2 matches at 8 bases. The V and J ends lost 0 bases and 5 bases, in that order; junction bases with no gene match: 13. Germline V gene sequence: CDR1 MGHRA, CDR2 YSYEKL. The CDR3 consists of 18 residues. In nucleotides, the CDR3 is TGCGCCAGCAGCCAAGATCCTGTCCGGGGGACTAGGGTAGATACGCAGTATTTT. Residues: CASSQDPVRGTRVDTQYF.

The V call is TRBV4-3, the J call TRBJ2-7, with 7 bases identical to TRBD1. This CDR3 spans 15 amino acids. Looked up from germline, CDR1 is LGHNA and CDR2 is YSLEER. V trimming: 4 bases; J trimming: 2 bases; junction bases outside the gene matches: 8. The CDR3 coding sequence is TGCGCCAGCAGCCCGACACAGGGGACAGCCTACGAGCAGTACTTC. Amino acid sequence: CASSPTQGTAYEQYF.

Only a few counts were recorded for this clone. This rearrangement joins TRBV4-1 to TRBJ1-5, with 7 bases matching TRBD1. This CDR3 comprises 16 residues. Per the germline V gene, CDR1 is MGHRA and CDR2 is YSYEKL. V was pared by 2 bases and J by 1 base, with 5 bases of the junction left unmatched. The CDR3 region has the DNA TGCGCCAGCAGCCAAATGGCAGGGGGAAGCAATCAGCCCCAGCATTTT. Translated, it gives CASSQMAGGSNQPQHF.

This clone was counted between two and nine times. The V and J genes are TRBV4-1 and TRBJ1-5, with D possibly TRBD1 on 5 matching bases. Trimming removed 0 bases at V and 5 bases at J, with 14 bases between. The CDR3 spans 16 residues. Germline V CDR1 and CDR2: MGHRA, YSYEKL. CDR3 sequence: CASSQDGGDRYQPQHF. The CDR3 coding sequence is TGCGCCAGCAGCCAAGATGGAGGGGATAGGTATCAGCCCCAGCATTTT.

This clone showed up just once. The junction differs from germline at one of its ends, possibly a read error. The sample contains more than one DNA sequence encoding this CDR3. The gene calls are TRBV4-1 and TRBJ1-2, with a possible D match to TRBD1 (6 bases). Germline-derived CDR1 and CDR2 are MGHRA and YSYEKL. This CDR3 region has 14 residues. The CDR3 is CASSQPRGPYGYTF. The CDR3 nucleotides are TGCGCCAGCAGCCAACCCAGGGGTCCCTATGGCTACACTTTC.

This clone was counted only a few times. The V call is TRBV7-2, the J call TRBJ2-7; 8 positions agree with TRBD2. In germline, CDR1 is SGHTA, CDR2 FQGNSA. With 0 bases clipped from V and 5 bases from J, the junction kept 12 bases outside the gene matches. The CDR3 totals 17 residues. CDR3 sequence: CASSLAAPGAGRDEQYF. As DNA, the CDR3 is TGTGCCAGCAGCTTAGCGGCACCAGGAGCCGGGAGGGACGAGCAGTACTTC.

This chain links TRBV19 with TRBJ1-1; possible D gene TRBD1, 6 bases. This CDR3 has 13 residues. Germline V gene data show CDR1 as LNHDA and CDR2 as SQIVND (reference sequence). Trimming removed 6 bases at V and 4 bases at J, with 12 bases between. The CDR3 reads CASRKQGLTEAFF. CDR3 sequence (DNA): TGTGCCAGTAGAAAACAGGGTCTCACTGAAGCTTTCTTT.

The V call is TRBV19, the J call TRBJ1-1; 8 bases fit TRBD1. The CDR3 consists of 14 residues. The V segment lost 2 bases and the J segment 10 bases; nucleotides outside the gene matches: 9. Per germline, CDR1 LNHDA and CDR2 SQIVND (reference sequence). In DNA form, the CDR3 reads TGTGCCAGTAGTATACAGGGGGCTCCGCGGGGAGCTTTCTTT. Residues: CASSIQGAPRGAFF.

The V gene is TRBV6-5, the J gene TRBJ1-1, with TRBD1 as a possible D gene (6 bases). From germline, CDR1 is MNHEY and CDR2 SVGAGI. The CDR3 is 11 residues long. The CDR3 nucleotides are TGTAGTACACAGGGTTTGGAGAAAGCTTTCTTT. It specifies CSTQGLEKAFF.

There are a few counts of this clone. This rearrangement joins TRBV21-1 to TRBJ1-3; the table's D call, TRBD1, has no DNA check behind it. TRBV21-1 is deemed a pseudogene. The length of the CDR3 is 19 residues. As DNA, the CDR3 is TGTGCCAGCAGCAGGACCGGGACAGGTGGGTCCCGCTCTGGAAACACCATATATTTT. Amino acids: CASSRTGTGGSRSGNTIYF.

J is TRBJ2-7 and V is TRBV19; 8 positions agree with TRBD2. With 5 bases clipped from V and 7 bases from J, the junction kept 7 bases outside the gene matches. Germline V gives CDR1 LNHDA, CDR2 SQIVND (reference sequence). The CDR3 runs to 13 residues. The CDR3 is CASSRGGTGEQYF. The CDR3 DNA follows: TGTGCCAGTAGTCGGGGGGGGACGGGTGAGCAGTACTTC.

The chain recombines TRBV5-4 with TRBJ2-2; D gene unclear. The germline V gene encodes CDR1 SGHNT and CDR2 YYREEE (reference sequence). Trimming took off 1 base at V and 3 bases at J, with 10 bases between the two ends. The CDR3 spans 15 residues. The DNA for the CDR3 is TGTGCCAGCAGCTTGATTAGCACCTACACCGGGGAGCTGTTTTTT. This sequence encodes CASSLISTYTGELFF. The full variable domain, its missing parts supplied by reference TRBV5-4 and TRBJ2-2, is ETGVTQSPTHLIKTRGQQVTLRCSSQSGHNTVSWYQQALGQGPQFIFQYYREEENGRGNFPPRFSGLQFPNYSSELNVNALELDDSALYLCASSLISTYTGELFFGEGSRLTVL.